Sequencing of this TCR beta chain was carried out in a study of Graves' ophthalmopathy and Graves' hyperthyroidism. RNA transcripts provided the template for amplifying TCR beta CDR3 regions. HTBI primers served in a first-round RT-PCR, which a second-round multiplex PCR followed. TCRdb independently ran MiXCR on the multiplex PCR reads; one entry per CDR3 protein. The table lists about 370,000 distinct CDR3 sequences, about 18% of them singletons. This clonotype was recorded at least ten times. Per germline, CDR1 MNHEY and CDR2 SMNVEV (reference sequence). V lost 5 bases and J lost 0, with 10 bases in between. The CDR3 is made up of 14 amino acids. Enrollment excluded any patients with other autoimmune diseases, uncontrolled infections, pregnancy or lactation.

The sequenced sample was peripheral blood. This sequence was found in a woman younger than 30 with Graves' ophthalmopathy. V is TRBV27 and J is TRBJ1-1; D unresolved. In nucleotides, the CDR3 is TGTGCCAGCAGTGCGACATCAGTGAACACTGAAGCTTTCTTT. Its protein is CASSATSVNTEAFF.